The 19 T cell receptor beta chains presented below share a single source sample, sequenced in a study of blood T cell repertoires in COVID-19. Produced via immunoSEQ multiplex PCR; TCRdb's table is partial and in-frame only. The sample has about 210,000 clones, around 85% seen once. Sequenced material: peripheral blood. These receptors were collected from a woman in her 70s with COVID-19, enrolled during active disease.

This chain links TRBV19 with TRBJ1-6, with D perhaps TRBD1 (6 bases). CDR3 size: 15 residues. Trimming took 2 bases from V and 9 from J, leaving 14 bases between them. Per germline, CDR1 LNHDA and CDR2 SQIVND (reference sequence). The CDR3 sequence: CASSIRPGGSSPLHF. The DNA for the CDR3 is TGTGCCAGTAGTATACGCCCGGGGGGCAGTTCACCCCTCCACTTT. Full variable domain (remainder filled in from reference TRBV19 and TRBJ1-6): DGGITQSPKYLFRKEGQNVTLSCEQNLNHDAMYWYRQDPGQGLRLIYYSQIVNDFQKGDIAEGYSVSREKKESFPLTVTSAQKNPTAFYLCASSIRPGGSSPLHFGNGTRLTVT.

V and J are TRBV10-3 and TRBJ1-2; 9 bases map to TRBD1. CDR3 length: 13 amino acids. Germline V gene lookup returns CDR1 ENHRY and CDR2 SYGVKD. Trimming removed 7 bases from V and 5 bases from J; junction bases left unmatched: 5. The CDR3 reads CAITGDRVYGYTF. The DNA for the CDR3 is TGTGCCATCACCGGGGACAGGGTTTATGGCTACACCTTC.

The chain is built from TRBV9 and TRBJ1-6; possibly TRBD1 for D (6 bases). The V and J ends lost 3 bases and 7 bases respectively, with 11 bases between them. CDR3 size: 14 residues. CDR1 and CDR2 from the germline V gene are SGDLS and YYNGEE. The CDR3 nucleotides are TGTGCCAGCAGCGAGGACAGAGAAAATTCACCCCTCCACTTT. It encodes CASSEDRENSPLHF.

J is TRBJ1-2 and V is TRBV19, with D perhaps TRBD1 (6 bases). In germline, CDR1 is LNHDA, CDR2 SQIVND (reference sequence). The CDR3 has 14 residues. Trimming removed 4 bases from V and 4 bases from J, with 13 bases in between. Here the CDR3 reads CASSTGQPSYGYTF. The CDR3 DNA is TGTGCCAGTAGTACGGGACAACCGAGCTATGGCTACACCTTC.

As DNA, the CDR3 is TGTGCCAGCAGCTTGTCCAGGGGGTTCGAGCAGTTCTTC. This gives the protein CASSLSRGFEQFF. V is TRBV13 and J is TRBJ2-1; 7 bases map to TRBD1. CDR1 PRHDT and CDR2 FYEKMQ come from the germline V gene (reference sequence). With V trimmed by 3 bases and J by 10 bases, 6 bases remained unmatched. CDR3 size: 13 residues.

The rearrangement links TRBV7-2 to TRBJ1-6; possibly TRBD1 for D (5 bases). The V end lost 5 bases, the J end lost 0 bases, and 14 bases lay between the germline ends. The CDR3 extends over 17 amino acids. Germline V lookup: CDR1 SGHTA, CDR2 FQGNSA. The CDR3 protein is CASSPQGGSSYNSPLHF. CDR3 DNA: TGTGCCAGCAGCCCGCAGGGAGGGAGCTCCTATAATTCACCCCTCCACTTT.

This chain uses TRBV6-5 with TRBJ1-1; TRBD1 matches at 9 bases. CDR1 is MNHEY, CDR2 SVGAGI, per germline. The CDR3 loop spans 15 amino acids. The V gene end was trimmed by 6 bases and the J gene end by 5 bases; junction bases not matched to a gene: 10. CDR3 nucleotides: TGTGCCAGCAGGCCCGGGGGACAGGGTGGGACTGAAGCTTTCTTT. Its translation: CASRPGGQGGTEAFF.

V gene TRBV4-3 combines with J gene TRBJ2-2; D is uncertain. From germline, CDR1 is LGHNA and CDR2 YSLEER. Trimming removed 8 bases at V and 6 bases at J, with 16 bases between. The CDR3 extends over 14 amino acids. The CDR3 loop is CASALHSSAGELFF. Written as DNA, the CDR3 is TGCGCCAGCGCGCTTCACTCCAGCGCCGGGGAGCTGTTTTTT.

This chain joins TRBV29-1 and TRBJ2-1; the match to TRBD1 covers 7 bases. Germline-derived CDR1 and CDR2 are SQVTM and ANQGSEA. V was pared by 6 bases and J by 4 bases, with 3 bases of the junction left unmatched. This CDR3 is built from 12 residues. This chain's CDR3 is CSVWDRYNEQFF. The CDR3 DNA reads as TGCAGCGTGTGGGACAGATACAATGAGCAGTTCTTC.

The rearrangement links TRBV27 to TRBJ2-1; D gene unclear. V was cut by 5 bases and J by 3 bases, with 17 bases left in between. Germline V gene sequence: CDR1 MNHEY, CDR2 SMNVEV (reference sequence). This CDR3 is built from 16 residues. The CDR3 protein is CASSPKVAAVYNEQFF. For the CDR3, the DNA is TGTGCCAGCAGTCCCAAAGTGGCGGCAGTCTACAATGAGCAGTTCTTC.

The count of this clone is one. This chain uses TRBV30 with TRBJ1-3; 8 bases fit TRBD1. Germline CDR1 GTSNPN, CDR2 SVGIG (reference sequence). The trim removed 1 base at V and 2 bases at J, leaving 7 bases unmatched. This CDR3 contains 16 residues. DNA for the CDR3: TGTGCCTGGAGTGACCTCGGACAGGGTCCTGGAAACACCATATATTTT. This gives the protein CAWSDLGQGPGNTIYF.

The chain employs TRBV7-2 and TRBJ1-1; possibly TRBD1 for D (6 bases). CDR1 is SGHTA and CDR2 is FQGNSA in the germline V gene. V gave up 1 base and J gave up 4 bases, with 13 bases separating them. CDR3 length: 15 residues. The CDR3 is CASSLGGASGTEAFF. CDR3 bases: TGTGCCAGCAGCTTAGGGGGGGCTAGCGGCACTGAAGCTTTCTTT.

The CDR3 DNA follows: TGTGCCAGCAGCTTAGACGGCCCAGGCCCCCAGCATTTT. This encodes CASSLDGPGPQHF. The chain joins TRBV11-2 to TRBJ1-5; no definite D call. CDR3 length: 13 amino acids. Trimming pared 0 bases from V and 10 bases from J, leaving 10 bases between. The germline gives CDR1 SGHAT, CDR2 FQNNGV.

With regard to this clone: Germline and junction disagree at one end, which may indicate a read error. CDR3 in amino acids: CASSFRDRGSEQYF. Here the CDR3 DNA reads TGTGCCAGTAGCTTCCGGGACAGGGGGAGCGAGCAGTACTTC. V and J are TRBV7-8 and TRBJ2-7, with TRBD1 matching over 11 bases. The CDR3 is 14 amino acids. Germline loops: CDR1 SGHVS, CDR2 FQNEAQ.

The chain joins TRBV2 to TRBJ2-1; 10 bases are shared with TRBD1. V was clipped by 4 bases and J by 7 bases; unmatched bases: 1. The CDR3 extends over 13 amino acids. Germline V gene data show CDR1 as SNHLY and CDR2 as FYNNEI. The DNA of the CDR3 is TGTGCCAGCAGTGGACAGGGGGCGAATGAGCAGTTCTTC. It codes for CASSGQGANEQFF. The variable domain in full, with the rest retrieved from reference TRBV2 and TRBJ2-1, is EPEVTQTPSHQVTQMGQEVILRCVPISNHLYFYWYRQILGQKVEFLVSFYNNEISEKSEIFDDQFSVERPDGSNFTLKIRSTKLEDSAMYFCASSGQGANEQFFGPGTRLTVL.

This chain uses TRBV29-1 with TRBJ1-1; 8 bases match TRBD1. Trimming took 6 bases from V and 5 from J; bases not matched to a gene: 14. The germline V gene has CDR1 SQVTM and CDR2 ANQGSEA. This CDR3 has 15 amino acids. In nucleotides, the CDR3 is TGCAGCGTGGGGCGGACAGGGATGCTAAAGACTGAAGCTTTCTTT. This translates into CSVGRTGMLKTEAFF.

V gene TRBV9 combines with J gene TRBJ2-2; D is unresolved. In germline, CDR1 is SGDLS, CDR2 YYNGEE. Trimming removed 0 bases from V and 2 bases from J, with 11 bases in between. The CDR3 totals 16 residues. CDR3 protein: CASSVVPTANTGELFF. In nucleotides, the CDR3 is TGTGCCAGCAGCGTAGTCCCCACAGCTAACACCGGGGAGCTGTTTTTT.

The gene calls are TRBV6-6 and TRBJ1-2; 10 bases match TRBD1. V lost 2 bases to trimming and J lost 6 bases; unmatched junction nucleotides: 6. Per the germline V gene, CDR1 is MNHNY and CDR2 is SVGAGI (reference sequence). The length of the CDR3 is 15 residues. The DNA for the CDR3 is TGTGCCAGCAGTTACCCTCCAGACAGGGGGCATGGCTACACCTTC. This gives the protein CASSYPPDRGHGYTF.

This clone was seen just once. The gene calls are TRBV9 and TRBJ2-5, with 7 bases identical to TRBD2. The V gene end was trimmed by 0 bases and the J gene end by 5 bases; junction bases not matched to a gene: 7. CDR1 is SGDLS, CDR2 YYNGEE, per germline. This CDR3 has 15 amino acids. The CDR3 loop reads CASSVDGLAAETQYF. CDR3 bases: TGTGCCAGCAGCGTAGATGGGCTAGCGGCTGAGACCCAGTACTTC.